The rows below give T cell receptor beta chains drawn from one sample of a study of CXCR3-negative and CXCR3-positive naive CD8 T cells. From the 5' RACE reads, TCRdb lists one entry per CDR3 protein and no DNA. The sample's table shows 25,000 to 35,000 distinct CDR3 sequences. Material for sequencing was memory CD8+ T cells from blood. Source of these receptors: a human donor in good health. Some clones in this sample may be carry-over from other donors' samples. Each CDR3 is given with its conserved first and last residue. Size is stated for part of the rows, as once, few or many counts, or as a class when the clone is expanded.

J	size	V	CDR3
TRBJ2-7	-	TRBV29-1	CSVEIDGEQYF
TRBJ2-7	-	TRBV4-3	CASSQQGDEQYF
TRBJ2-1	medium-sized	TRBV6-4	CASSDQASGGANEQFF
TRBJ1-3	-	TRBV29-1	CSVEEGEQGNTIYF
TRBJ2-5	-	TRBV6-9	CASSGSGVGFRTQYF
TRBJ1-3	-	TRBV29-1	CSVEVNSGNTIYF
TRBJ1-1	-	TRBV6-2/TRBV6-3	CASRGDRGRVMNTEAFF
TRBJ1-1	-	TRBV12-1	CASRHLGQNMNTEAFF
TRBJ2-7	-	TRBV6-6	CASSYPVVVEQYF
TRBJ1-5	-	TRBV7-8	CASSFYGASNQPQHF
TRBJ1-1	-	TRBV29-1	CSVGTGNTEAFF
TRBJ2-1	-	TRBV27	CASRLVVQAYNEQFF
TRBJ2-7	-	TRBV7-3	CASSPGGGGTYEQYF
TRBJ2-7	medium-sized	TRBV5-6	CASSSMIEQYF
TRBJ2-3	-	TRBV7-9	CASSLGRGWTTDTQYF
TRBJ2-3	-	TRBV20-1	CSARSGTDTQYF
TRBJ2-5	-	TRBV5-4	CASSMGTGTTQETQYF
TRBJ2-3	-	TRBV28	CASSLDQRTDTQYF
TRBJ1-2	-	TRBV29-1	CSVEEGTPYGYTF
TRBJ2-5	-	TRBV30	CAWSGGGRGFGETQYF
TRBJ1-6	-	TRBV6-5	CASSYSDGVSPLHF
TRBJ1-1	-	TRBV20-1	CSARGVGTEAFF
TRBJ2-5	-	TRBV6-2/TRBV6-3	CASRRRDYPQETQYF
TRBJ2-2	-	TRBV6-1	CASSVGSGQGTGELFF
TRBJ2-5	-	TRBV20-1	CSARRVFLGGDKETQYF
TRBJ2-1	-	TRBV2	CASNPGIARGEQFF
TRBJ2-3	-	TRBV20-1	CSAPGGVSTDTQYF
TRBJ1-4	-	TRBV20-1	CSASHRGHTNEKLFF
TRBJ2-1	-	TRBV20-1	CSARGGVGEQFF
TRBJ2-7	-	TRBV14	CASSPTSPLIYEQYF
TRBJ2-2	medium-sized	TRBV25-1	CASSESGETGELFF
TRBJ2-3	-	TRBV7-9	CASSLGSVVDTQYF
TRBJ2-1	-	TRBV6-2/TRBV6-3	CASNLLGGAYNEQFF
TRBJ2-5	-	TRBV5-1	CASSLPLWGLPQETQYF
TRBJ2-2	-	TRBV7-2	CASSLVFGTGELFF
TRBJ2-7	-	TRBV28	CASSLAGPYYEQYF
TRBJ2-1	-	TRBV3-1	CASSQEGGPTDEQFF
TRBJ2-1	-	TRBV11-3	CASSLRSGGNSYNEQFF
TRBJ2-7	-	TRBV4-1	CASSQETGGSYEQYF
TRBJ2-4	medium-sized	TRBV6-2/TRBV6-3	CASSSAGTGVAIQYF
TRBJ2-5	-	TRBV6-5	CASSYGPGAQYF
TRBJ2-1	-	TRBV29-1	CSVPSGGVYEQFF
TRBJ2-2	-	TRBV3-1	CASSPVGTGHNTGELFF
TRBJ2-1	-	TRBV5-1	CASSLAGLKRNEQFF
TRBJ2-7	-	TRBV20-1	CSASPARVDEQYF
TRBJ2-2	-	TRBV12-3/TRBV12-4	CASRLYFGELFF
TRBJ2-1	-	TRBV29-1	CSVEGVDGSYWNEQFF
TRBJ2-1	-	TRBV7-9	CASSDTTRSSYNEQFF
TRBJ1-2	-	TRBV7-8	CASSSSGPGYTF